These T cell receptor beta chains were read from a single sample in a study of blood T cells in healthy people across ages. Each CDR3 protein gets one entry after TCRdb re-called the 5' RACE reads with MiXCR. The sample holds 1.6 million or so distinct CDR3 sequences, about 35% seen once. The sequencing sample was made of blood. These receptors all stem from a woman in her twenties or thirties in good health. The CDR3 runs from the conserved cysteine through the conserved F or W. The order of the fields is V gene, D gene, J gene, clone size, CDR3 DNA, CDR3 protein. A D gene is named only where the DNA matches it firmly. A clone size is listed for some rows: how often the clone was seen (once, few, many), or a class if it is expanded.

v_call: TRBV24-1; d_call: TRBD2; j_call: TRBJ2-1; clone_size: -; cdr3_nt: TGTGCCACCAGTGAATTAGCGGGAGGGCCTAGGGTTGAGCAGTTCTTC; cdr3_aa: CATSELAGGPRVEQFF
v_call: TRBV7-8; d_call: TRBD2; j_call: TRBJ2-1; clone_size: -; cdr3_nt: TGTGCCAGCAGCCAGTCTAGCGGAGTGCCTTACAATGAGCAGTTCTTC; cdr3_aa: CASSQSSGVPYNEQFF
v_call: TRBV5-1; d_call: -; j_call: TRBJ2-7; clone_size: few; cdr3_nt: TGCGCCAGCAGGCGATCCGGGACCTCGGTTCCCTACGAGCAGTACTTC; cdr3_aa: CASRRSGTSVPYEQYF
v_call: TRBV28; d_call: TRBD1; j_call: TRBJ2-1; clone_size: -; cdr3_nt: TGTGCCAGCAGTAGGGACAGGGGGATTCTAGGTGAGCAGTTCTTC; cdr3_aa: CASSRDRGILGEQFF
v_call: TRBV29-1; d_call: -; j_call: TRBJ2-7; clone_size: many; cdr3_nt: TGCAGCGTTGAAGTACCAGTTTCCTACGAGCAGTACTTC; cdr3_aa: CSVEVPVSYEQYF
v_call: TRBV29-1; d_call: -; j_call: TRBJ2-5; clone_size: -; cdr3_nt: TGCAGCGTGAAAATTGGGACAGAGACCCAGTACTTC; cdr3_aa: CSVKIGTETQYF
v_call: TRBV9; d_call: TRBD1; j_call: TRBJ1-1; clone_size: few; cdr3_nt: TGTGCCAGCAGCGCCGCAGACAGGGCCACCGAGGCTTTCTTT; cdr3_aa: CASSAADRATEAFF
v_call: TRBV5-1; d_call: TRBD1; j_call: TRBJ2-5; clone_size: -; cdr3_nt: TGCGCCAGCAGAATCGGGACAGCGGCCGGGGATGAGCAGTACTTC; cdr3_aa: CASRIGTAAGDEQYF
v_call: TRBV28; d_call: TRBD2; j_call: TRBJ2-7; clone_size: -; cdr3_nt: TGTGCCAGCAGTTCTCCTAGCGGGAGTCCACACGAGCAGTACTTC; cdr3_aa: CASSSPSGSPHEQYF
v_call: TRBV20-1; d_call: -; j_call: TRBJ1-4; clone_size: once; cdr3_nt: TGCAGTGCTAGAGATATGAACAGTCTTAATGAAAAACTGTTTTTT; cdr3_aa: CSARDMNSLNEKLFF
v_call: TRBV5-1; d_call: -; j_call: TRBJ2-7; clone_size: -; cdr3_nt: TGCGCCCGCAATCCTGGACAGCCCTACGAGCAGTACTTC; cdr3_aa: CARNPGQPYEQYF
v_call: TRBV6-5; d_call: -; j_call: TRBJ2-1; clone_size: -; cdr3_nt: TGTGCCAGCAGCGAGGGATTCTCCTACAATGAGCAGTTCTTC; cdr3_aa: CASSEGFSYNEQFF
v_call: TRBV12-3/TRBV12-4; d_call: -; j_call: TRBJ2-3; clone_size: -; cdr3_nt: TGTGCCAGCAGTTTAGAATCAAGGTTGGGAGGCACAGATACGCAGTATTTT; cdr3_aa: CASSLESRLGGTDTQYF
v_call: TRBV30; d_call: -; j_call: TRBJ1-2; clone_size: -; cdr3_nt: TGTGCCTGGGGGACAAAGTATGGCTACACCTTC; cdr3_aa: CAWGTKYGYTF
v_call: TRBV6-1; d_call: -; j_call: TRBJ2-7; clone_size: many; cdr3_nt: TGTGCCAGCAGCCGGGTAGGGGGGACCTACGAGCAGTACTTC; cdr3_aa: CASSRVGGTYEQYF
v_call: TRBV7-9; d_call: -; j_call: TRBJ2-7; clone_size: -; cdr3_nt: TGTGCCAGCACCCGCAGGGTTACGGAGGCCCAGTACTTC; cdr3_aa: CASTRRVTEAQYF
v_call: TRBV27; d_call: -; j_call: TRBJ2-7; clone_size: few; cdr3_nt: TGTGCCAGCAGTTTCAGGGTTTTCTACGAGCAGTACTTC; cdr3_aa: CASSFRVFYEQYF
v_call: TRBV20-1; d_call: -; j_call: TRBJ2-7; clone_size: few; cdr3_nt: TGCAGTGCTAGAGATACGGCCGGCCGGTCCTACGAGCAGTACTTC; cdr3_aa: CSARDTAGRSYEQYF
v_call: TRBV3-1; d_call: -; j_call: TRBJ1-1; clone_size: few; cdr3_nt: TGTGCCAGCAGCCCCCGGGACACCACTGAAGCTTTCTTT; cdr3_aa: CASSPRDTTEAFF
v_call: TRBV5-5; d_call: TRBD2; j_call: TRBJ2-3; clone_size: -; cdr3_nt: TGTGCCAGCAGCTTGGTCGGCGGGAGGGGCCATACGCAGTATTTT; cdr3_aa: CASSLVGGRGHTQYF
v_call: TRBV6-4; d_call: TRBD2; j_call: TRBJ2-1; clone_size: -; cdr3_nt: TGTGCCAGCAGTGGGCTAGCGGGAGGTGAGCAGTTCTTC; cdr3_aa: CASSGLAGGEQFF
v_call: TRBV28; d_call: TRBD1; j_call: TRBJ1-5; clone_size: -; cdr3_nt: TGTGCCAGCAGTTCGCCGGGACAGGGGAACGATCAGCCCCAGCATTTT; cdr3_aa: CASSSPGQGNDQPQHF
v_call: TRBV14; d_call: -; j_call: TRBJ2-3; clone_size: -; cdr3_nt: TGTGCCAGCAGCCAAGATTGGGGTTATACCTCCACAGATACGCAGTATTTT; cdr3_aa: CASSQDWGYTSTDTQYF
v_call: TRBV4-2; d_call: -; j_call: TRBJ2-5; clone_size: many; cdr3_nt: TGTGCCAGCAGCCAAGAAGGGAGGCGGGACGCTGGGGAGACCCAGTACTTC; cdr3_aa: CASSQEGRRDAGETQYF
v_call: TRBV5-6; d_call: TRBD2; j_call: TRBJ2-5; clone_size: once; cdr3_nt: TGTACCAGCAGCGGGAGCGGGCCCGGAGAAGAGACCCAGTACTTC; cdr3_aa: CTSSGSGPGEETQYF
v_call: TRBV27; d_call: -; j_call: TRBJ2-1; clone_size: -; cdr3_nt: TGTGCCAGCAGTCACGGGGGCAGTCTCAATGAGCAGTTCTTC; cdr3_aa: CASSHGGSLNEQFF
v_call: TRBV5-1; d_call: -; j_call: TRBJ2-7; clone_size: few; cdr3_nt: TGCGCCAGCAGCAAGGACAGCTACGAGCAGTACTTC; cdr3_aa: CASSKDSYEQYF
v_call: TRBV6-1; d_call: -; j_call: TRBJ2-5; clone_size: -; cdr3_nt: TGTACCAGCAAATCTGGCGGGGAATCCAATCAAGAGACCCAGTACTTC; cdr3_aa: CTSKSGGESNQETQYF
v_call: TRBV7-3; d_call: TRBD2; j_call: TRBJ2-5; clone_size: -; cdr3_nt: TGTGCCTGCAGCCTTGTCCCGGGACTAGCGGGGGGGGAAGAGACCCAGTACTTC; cdr3_aa: CACSLVPGLAGGEETQYF
v_call: TRBV9; d_call: -; j_call: TRBJ2-5; clone_size: -; cdr3_nt: TGTGCCAGCAGCGTAGCGCCCGGAAGAGAGTGGGAGCAGTACTTC; cdr3_aa: CASSVAPGREWEQYF
v_call: TRBV5-1; d_call: -; j_call: TRBJ1-6; clone_size: -; cdr3_nt: TGCGCCAGCAGCTTGGGAGGGGCGACCCCAAATTCACCCCTCCACTTT; cdr3_aa: CASSLGGATPNSPLHF
v_call: TRBV7-9; d_call: -; j_call: TRBJ2-1; clone_size: -; cdr3_nt: TGTGCCAGCAGCTCAACTAATTTCGGTCGGTTCTTC; cdr3_aa: CASSSTNFGRFF
v_call: TRBV28; d_call: TRBD1; j_call: TRBJ2-2; clone_size: -; cdr3_nt: TGTGCCAGCAGTTCAAACAGGGGGCCGAACACCGGGGAGCTGTTTTTT; cdr3_aa: CASSSNRGPNTGELFF
v_call: TRBV10-3; d_call: -; j_call: TRBJ2-2; clone_size: few; cdr3_nt: TGTGCCATCAGCCGGACAGAGAACACCGGGGAGCTGTTTTTT; cdr3_aa: CAISRTENTGELFF
v_call: TRBV11-1; d_call: TRBD1; j_call: TRBJ2-7; clone_size: few; cdr3_nt: TGTGCCAGCAGCGAGACAGGGCTTACCTACGAGCAGTACTTC; cdr3_aa: CASSETGLTYEQYF
v_call: TRBV19; d_call: -; j_call: TRBJ2-7; clone_size: -; cdr3_nt: TGTGCCACATCGAGGAGGCAGGGGCTAGGGAGCGAGCAGTACTTC; cdr3_aa: CATSRRQGLGSEQYF
v_call: TRBV6-5; d_call: -; j_call: TRBJ1-2; clone_size: -; cdr3_nt: TGTGCCAGCAGTTACTCCTTCAGCGCAGCTGGCTACACCTTC; cdr3_aa: CASSYSFSAAGYTF
v_call: TRBV11-2; d_call: TRBD1; j_call: TRBJ2-5; clone_size: many; cdr3_nt: TGTGCCAGCAGTCTACAGGGGTCGGAGACCCAGTACTTC; cdr3_aa: CASSLQGSETQYF
v_call: TRBV12-3/TRBV12-4; d_call: TRBD2; j_call: TRBJ2-5; clone_size: -; cdr3_nt: TGTGCCAGCAGTTTGTCTAGCGGGAGAAGCGACGAGCAGCACTTC; cdr3_aa: CASSLSSGRSDEQHF
v_call: TRBV6-1; d_call: TRBD1; j_call: TRBJ2-3; clone_size: few; cdr3_nt: TGTGCCAGCAGTCGGGTTCGGGACAGGGCGAAGACGGGCACAGATACGCAGTATTTT; cdr3_aa: CASSRVRDRAKTGTDTQYF
v_call: TRBV27; d_call: TRBD1; j_call: TRBJ1-2; clone_size: -; cdr3_nt: TGTACCAGCAGTTTTACAGGGGGAGACGGTGGCTACACCTTC; cdr3_aa: CTSSFTGGDGGYTF
v_call: TRBV24-1; d_call: -; j_call: TRBJ2-7; clone_size: -; cdr3_nt: TGTGCCACCAGTGATTTGCGGTTTCCAGCGGAAGCCTACGAGCAGTACTTC; cdr3_aa: CATSDLRFPAEAYEQYF
v_call: TRBV11-2; d_call: -; j_call: TRBJ2-5; clone_size: few; cdr3_nt: TGTGCCAGCAGCTTAGGGCAGCAAAGACAAGAGACCCAGTACTTC; cdr3_aa: CASSLGQQRQETQYF
v_call: TRBV4-1; d_call: -; j_call: TRBJ2-3; clone_size: -; cdr3_nt: TGCGCCAGCAGCCAAGACATGAGGGTTGGAGATACGCAGTATTTT; cdr3_aa: CASSQDMRVGDTQYF
v_call: TRBV28; d_call: TRBD1; j_call: TRBJ2-1; clone_size: -; cdr3_nt: TGTGCCAGCGAGTTTGCAGGGGGTCTCTACAATGAGCAGTTCTTC; cdr3_aa: CASEFAGGLYNEQFF
v_call: TRBV28; d_call: -; j_call: TRBJ1-4; clone_size: -; cdr3_nt: TGTGCCAGCATTAAACGTTCGGGGACCGAAAAACTGTTTTTT; cdr3_aa: CASIKRSGTEKLFF
v_call: TRBV6-5; d_call: TRBD2; j_call: TRBJ2-1; clone_size: -; cdr3_nt: TGTGCCAGCAGTTACTTGAAGCGGGAGGGGTTCCGCAATGAGCAGTTCTTC; cdr3_aa: CASSYLKREGFRNEQFF
v_call: TRBV27; d_call: TRBD2; j_call: TRBJ2-1; clone_size: few; cdr3_nt: TGTGCCAGCAGTCAAGGGACTAGAATGGGTTCCTACAATGAGCAGTTCTTC; cdr3_aa: CASSQGTRMGSYNEQFF
v_call: TRBV27; d_call: -; j_call: TRBJ1-1; clone_size: few; cdr3_nt: TGTGCCAGCAGTTTATTGGGGGTTTCGGACCCTGAAGCTTTCTTT; cdr3_aa: CASSLLGVSDPEAFF
v_call: TRBV20-1; d_call: -; j_call: TRBJ1-2; clone_size: few; cdr3_nt: TGCAGTGCTAGACCCGACCACAGGGATGGCTACACCTTC; cdr3_aa: CSARPDHRDGYTF
v_call: TRBV6-1; d_call: -; j_call: TRBJ2-6; clone_size: few; cdr3_nt: TGTGCCAGCAGGAAATCGGCAGTTTCTGTCTCTGGGGCCAACGTCCTGACTTTC; cdr3_aa: CASRKSAVSVSGANVLTF
v_call: TRBV9; d_call: -; j_call: TRBJ2-5; clone_size: -; cdr3_nt: TGTGCCAGCAGCCCCCACACGGAATCTCGGACCCAGTACTTC; cdr3_aa: CASSPHTESRTQYF
v_call: TRBV20-1; d_call: -; j_call: TRBJ2-1; clone_size: few; cdr3_nt: TGCAGTGCTAGTAGGGGTGGGGGCGCTTGGAATGAGCAGTTCTTC; cdr3_aa: CSASRGGGAWNEQFF
v_call: TRBV6-5; d_call: -; j_call: TRBJ2-5; clone_size: -; cdr3_nt: TGTGCCAGCAGTTACGACAGAGGAGAGACCCAGTACTTC; cdr3_aa: CASSYDRGETQYF
v_call: TRBV7-9; d_call: TRBD1; j_call: TRBJ1-5; clone_size: -; cdr3_nt: TGTGCCAGCAGCTCCGGGACAGGGGTTAATCAGTCCCAGCATTTT; cdr3_aa: CASSSGTGVNQSQHF
v_call: TRBV20-1; d_call: -; j_call: TRBJ2-1; clone_size: -; cdr3_nt: TGCAGTGCTAGAGGACAGGAAAGCTCCTACGAGCAGTTCTTC; cdr3_aa: CSARGQESSYEQFF
v_call: TRBV25-1; d_call: -; j_call: TRBJ2-5; clone_size: -; cdr3_nt: TGTGCCAGCAGTGACCCCAGGGGAGACCTAGGAGAGACCCAGTACTTC; cdr3_aa: CASSDPRGDLGETQYF